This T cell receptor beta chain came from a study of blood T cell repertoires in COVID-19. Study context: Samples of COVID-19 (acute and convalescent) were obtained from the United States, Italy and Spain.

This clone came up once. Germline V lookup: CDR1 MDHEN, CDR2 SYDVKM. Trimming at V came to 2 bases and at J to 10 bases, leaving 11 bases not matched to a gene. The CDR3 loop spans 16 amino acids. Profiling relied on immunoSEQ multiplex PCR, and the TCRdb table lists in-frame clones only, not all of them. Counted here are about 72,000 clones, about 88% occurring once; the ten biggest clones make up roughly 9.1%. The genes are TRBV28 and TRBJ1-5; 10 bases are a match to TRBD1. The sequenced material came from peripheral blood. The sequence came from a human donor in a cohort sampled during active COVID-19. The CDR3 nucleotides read TGTGCCAGCAGTTTAGAGGGACAGGGGATCTATCGACCCCAGCATTTT. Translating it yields CASSLEGQGIYRPQHF.